This entry lists 26 T cell receptor beta chains sequenced from one sample in a study of blood T cell repertoires in COVID-19. The protocol was immunoSEQ multiplex PCR, while the TCRdb copy is restricted to in-frame clones and leaves out a portion. The repertoire holds about 140,000 clones, with around four fifths as singletons. The sample consisted of PBMCs or T cells enriched from blood (not recorded which). The source is a woman between 35 and 50 years old who had recovered from COVID-19.

The chain couples TRBV30 to TRBJ1-2, with D perhaps TRBD1 (5 bases). Trimming removed 1 base at V and 0 bases at J, with 12 bases between. The length of the CDR3 is 15 residues. The germline gives CDR1 GTSNPN, CDR2 SVGIG (reference sequence). In DNA, the CDR3 is TGTGCCTGGAGTGGGGGCAGCCTACCTAACTATGGCTACACCTTC. This encodes CAWSGGSLPNYGYTF.

The rearrangement joins TRBV5-1 to TRBJ2-1; D might be TRBD1 (5 bases). Germline CDR1 SGHRS, CDR2 YFSETQ. The CDR3 has 14 amino acids. V lost 4 bases and J lost 9, with 17 bases in between. CDR3 sequence: CASSLEAGSGEQFF. CDR3 sequence (DNA): TGCGCCAGCAGCCTTGAAGCAGGGTCTGGTGAGCAGTTCTTC. The full variable domain, with the rest looked up from reference TRBV5-1 and TRBJ2-1, is KAGVTQTPRYLIKTRGQQVTLSCSPISGHRSVSWYQQTPGQGLQFLFEYFSETQRNKGNFPGRFSGRQFSNSRSEMNVSTLELGDSALYLCASSLEAGSGEQFFGPGTRLTVL.

J is TRBJ2-5 and V is TRBV5-1; 7 bases fit TRBD1. CDR3 size: 13 residues. Per germline, CDR1 SGHRS and CDR2 YFSETQ. V was clipped by 4 bases and J by 5 bases; unmatched bases: 5. This CDR3 is CASSIDRVETQYF. In DNA form, the CDR3 reads TGCGCCAGCAGCATCGACAGGGTGGAGACCCAGTACTTC. Based on the CDR3 plus reference TRBV5-1 and TRBJ2-5, the full variable domain is KAGVTQTPRYLIKTRGQQVTLSCSPISGHRSVSWYQQTPGQGLQFLFEYFSETQRNKGNFPGRFSGRQFSNSRSEMNVSTLELGDSALYLCASSIDRVETQYFGPGTRLLVL.

The chain links TRBV2 to TRBJ1-6; possible D gene TRBD1, 6 bases. Trimming cost V 3 bases and J 10 bases, with 16 bases left between them. CDR3 size: 15 residues. The germline gives CDR1 SNHLY, CDR2 FYNNEI. Here the CDR3 DNA reads TGTGCCAGCAGTGAGACCCAGGGGTTGGTGTCACCCCTCCACTTT. Its translation: CASSETQGLVSPLHF.

The chain employs TRBV4-2 and TRBJ1-1; D gene ambiguous. The CDR3 length is 12 residues. In germline, CDR1 is LGHNA, CDR2 YNFKEQ. Trimming left V 1 base short and J 11 bases short, with 11 bases between. CDR3 sequence reads: CASSQGRLEAFF. The CDR3 bases are TGTGCCAGCAGCCAAGGCCGCTTAGAGGCTTTCTTT.

The chain employs TRBV10-3 and TRBJ1-2, with D maybe TRBD1 (6 bases). The ends were cut back, 3 bases at V and 5 bases at J, with 13 bases in the middle. CDR1 is ENHRY, CDR2 SYGVKD, per germline. The CDR3 covers 14 residues. CDR3 region: CAISEWDNRYGYTF. The CDR3 DNA follows: TGTGCCATCAGTGAATGGGACAATCGATATGGCTACACCTTC.

V and J are TRBV5-4 and TRBJ1-4, with 7 positions matching TRBD1. Germline V gene sequence: CDR1 SGHNT, CDR2 YYREEE (reference sequence). This CDR3 has 14 amino acids. The V gene end was trimmed by 4 bases and the J gene end by 4 bases; junction bases not matched to a gene: 4. The CDR3 DNA sequence: TGTGCCAGCAGCCGGGACAGCTATAATGAAAAACTGTTTTTT. The encoded protein is CASSRDSYNEKLFF.

The gene calls are TRBV30 and TRBJ1-2, with D possibly matching TRBD1 (5 bases). CDR1 and CDR2 from the germline V gene are GTSNPN and SVGIG (reference sequence). V was clipped by 0 bases and J by 6 bases, with 17 bases between them. The CDR3 consists of 15 residues. The CDR3 protein is CAWSVQVPITNGYTF. CDR3 bases: TGTGCCTGGAGTGTACAGGTTCCGATAACGAATGGCTACACCTTC.

The chain combines TRBV10-3 with TRBJ2-1; possible D gene TRBD1, 6 bases. The V gene's germline CDR1 is ENHRY and CDR2 SYGVKD. Trimming removed 10 bases from V and 10 bases from J, with 14 bases in between. This CDR3 spans 11 amino acids. The chain's CDR3 is CATRQEVEQFF. The CDR3 DNA is TGTGCCACTCGACAGGAGGTGGAGCAGTTCTTC.

The CDR3 loop is CASSREGQRGKNEQFF. The CDR3, as DNA: TGTGCCAGCAGCCGTGAGGGCCAGCGGGGGAAGAATGAGCAGTTCTTC. The chain carries TRBV11-2 and TRBJ2-1; 8 nucleotides agree with TRBD2. Looked up from germline, CDR1 is SGHAT and CDR2 is FQNNGV. CDR3 length: 16 residues. V trimming: 5 bases; J trimming: 7 bases; junction bases outside the gene matches: 13.

The rearrangement links TRBV3-1 (or the pseudogene TRBV3-2) to TRBJ2-7; D perhaps matches TRBD2 (7 bases). The CDR3 has 18 residues. With 1 base removed from V and 4 bases from J, the gap between germline ends came to 23 bases. Germline V gene sequence: CDR1 LGHDT, CDR2 YNNKEL (reference sequence). The CDR3 is CASSQVGGLGGANYEQYF. CDR3 sequence (DNA): TGTGCCAGCAGCCAAGTAGGTGGTCTTGGGGGGGCGAATTACGAGCAGTACTTC.

The gene calls are TRBV19 and TRBJ1-5; D not resolved. V was shortened by 1 base and J by 7 bases, with 8 bases between the two germline ends. This CDR3 is 13 amino acids long. Germline V gives CDR1 LNHDA, CDR2 SQIVND (reference sequence). This chain's CDR3 is CASSIGQTQPQHF. CDR3 DNA: TGTGCCAGTAGTATAGGTCAAACACAGCCCCAGCATTTT.

The table lists this clone with a count of one. V usage is TRBV6-1 and J usage is TRBJ2-5; TRBD1 matches at 7 bases. Germline V gives CDR1 MNHNS, CDR2 SASEGT. The CDR3 spans 15 residues. V gave up 2 bases and J gave up 2 bases; unmatched junction bases: 5. CDR3 bases: TGTGCCAGCAGTGAACGCGACAGGGTTCAAGAGACCCAGTACTTC. Protein: CASSERDRVQETQYF.

The CDR3 is CASCGGSTEQFF. Here the CDR3 DNA reads TGTGCCAGCTGCGGCGGGAGTACCGAGCAGTTCTTC. This chain links TRBV6-5 with TRBJ2-1, with TRBD2 matching 7 bases. Trimming took 8 bases from V and 10 from J; bases not matched to a gene: 8. The CDR3 has 12 amino acids. Germline CDR1 reads MNHEY; CDR2 reads SVGAGI.

The chain recombines TRBV11-2 with TRBJ2-1, with TRBD2 identical over 7 bases. CDR3 size: 15 residues. CDR1 SGHAT and CDR2 FQNNGV come from the germline V gene. V gave up 4 bases and J gave up 6 bases; unmatched junction bases: 9. The DNA of the CDR3 is TGTGCCAGCAGCTCCCGAGGGGACTACATCAATGAGCAGTTCTTC. Translating it yields CASSSRGDYINEQFF. Full variable domain (remainder filled in from reference TRBV11-2 and TRBJ2-1): EAGVAQSPRYKIIEKRQSVAFWCNPISGHATLYWYQQILGQGPKLLIQFQNNGVVDDSQLPKDRFSAERLKGVDSTLKIQPAKLEDSAVYLCASSSRGDYINEQFFGPGTRLTVL.

The chain carries TRBV5-1 and TRBJ2-5; tentative D call: TRBD2 (6 bases). Trimming stripped 0 bases from V and 1 base from J, with 13 bases between. CDR3 length equals 16 residues. Germline loops: CDR1 SGHRS, CDR2 YFSETQ. The CDR3 bases are TGCGCCAGCAGCTTGGCCCCGGGAGTCGCCCAAGAGACCCAGTACTTC. It codes for CASSLAPGVAQETQYF. The full variable domain, rest sourced from reference TRBV5-1 and TRBJ2-5, is KAGVTQTPRYLIKTRGQQVTLSCSPISGHRSVSWYQQTPGQGLQFLFEYFSETQRNKGNFPGRFSGRQFSNSRSEMNVSTLELGDSALYLCASSLAPGVAQETQYFGPGTRLLVL.

This clone appeared many times. CDR3 protein: CASSLSRAVEKLFF. The CDR3 DNA is TGTGCCAGCAGTTTGAGCCGAGCGGTGGAAAAACTGTTTTTT. This chain links TRBV6-5 with TRBJ1-4, with no clear D. Germline values: CDR1 MNHEY, CDR2 SVGAGI. CDR3 size: 14 residues. The ends were cut back, 4 bases at V and 8 bases at J, with 14 bases in the middle.

This clone has only one observation. V and J are TRBV2 and TRBJ2-1; 14 bases match TRBD2. The V and J ends lost 8 bases and 4 bases, in that order; junction bases with no gene match: 7. In germline, CDR1 is SNHLY, CDR2 FYNNEI. CDR3 size: 16 residues. The CDR3 nucleotides read TGTGCCAGCCGGGGACTAGCGGGAGTATCGTACAATGAGCAGTTCTTC. Translation gives CASRGLAGVSYNEQFF.

The V call is TRBV4-2, the J call TRBJ2-3, with D hard to call. The CDR3 sequence is 12 residues long. The V and J ends lost 4 bases and 3 bases respectively, with 5 bases between them. Germline CDR1 LGHNA, CDR2 YNFKEQ. The CDR3 sequence is CASSLYTDTQYF. In DNA, the CDR3 is TGTGCCAGCAGCCTCTATACAGATACGCAGTATTTT.

V is TRBV30 and J is TRBJ1-5; 7 nucleotides match TRBD1. Germline CDR1 is GTSNPN and CDR2 is SVGIG (reference sequence). Trimming took 5 bases from V and 4 from J; bases not matched to a gene: 8. The CDR3 runs to 14 residues. The CDR3 loop reads CAWAGADRNQPQHF. The CDR3, as DNA: TGTGCCTGGGCCGGGGCGGACAGGAATCAGCCCCAGCATTTT.

The genes are TRBV7-3 and TRBJ1-3, with TRBD1 matching 9 bases. The CDR3 spans 14 residues. The J segment lost 8 bases and the V segment lost 5 bases, leaving 7 bases of the junction unmatched. Germline V lookup: CDR1 SGHTA, CDR2 FQGTGA. For the CDR3, the DNA is TGTGCCAGCAGCCCTGGGACAGGGTCGGACACCATATATTTT. It yields the protein CASSPGTGSDTIYF.

The V call is TRBV4-2, the J call TRBJ1-1; tentatively, D is TRBD1 (5 bases). This CDR3 comprises 12 residues. Trimming took off 8 bases at V and 7 bases at J, with 14 bases between the two ends. Per germline, CDR1 LGHNA and CDR2 YNFKEQ. CDR3 in DNA: TGTGCCAGCGGAATTCCGGGGGGTGAAGCTTTCTTT. Translated: CASGIPGGEAFF.

This clone showed up just a few times. The chain uses TRBV15 and TRBJ2-1; 10 bases map to TRBD1. J gave up 5 bases and V 5 bases, and 9 bases lay outside the gene matches. The germline CDR1 and CDR2 sequences are LNHNV and YYDKDF (reference sequence). The CDR3 is made up of 16 amino acids. CDR3 sequence (DNA): TGTGCCACCAGCGGACTCCGGACAGGGGGGAACAATGAGCAGTTCTTC. Protein: CATSGLRTGGNNEQFF.

The genes are TRBV14 and TRBJ2-7; TRBD1 aligns across 7 bases. The CDR3 totals 13 residues. Germline V gives CDR1 SGHDN, CDR2 FVKESK. V lost 5 bases to trimming and J lost 4 bases; unmatched junction nucleotides: 5. The CDR3 nucleotides are TGTGCCAGCAGCATCAACAGGGGATACGAGCAGTACTTC. This sequence encodes CASSINRGYEQYF.

This clone came up once. The chain employs TRBV13 and TRBJ2-2; 7 nucleotides align to TRBD1. With 0 bases clipped from V and 5 bases from J, the junction kept 0 bases outside the gene matches. From germline, CDR1 is PRHDT and CDR2 FYEKMQ (reference sequence). The CDR3 has 14 residues. Here the CDR3 DNA reads TGTGCCAGCAGCTTAGGGACAGGGACCGGGGAGCTGTTTTTT. It encodes CASSLGTGTGELFF.

This clone was counted a few times. CDR3 nucleotides: TGTGCCAGCAGCGTAGTGGGCAGGGGGGAAACTGAAGCTTTCTTT. Its translation is CASSVVGRGETEAFF. The chain employs TRBV9 and TRBJ1-1, with 7 bases matching TRBD1. The CDR3 totals 15 residues. Germline V CDR1 and CDR2: SGDLS, YYNGEE. V shed 0 bases, J shed 5 bases, and the junction held 7 bases outside the gene matches.